What follows describes a single T cell receptor beta chain. Its antigen remains unidentified. The data stem from a study of cytomegalovirus exposure and HLA in healthy donors. The wider study: Both the 120 validation repertoires and the roughly 700 first-cohort repertoires used the same platform, as reported by a later analysis. Whole-study findings and limits: The CMV antigen specificity of a few CMV-associated chains was confirmed through in vitro analysis. High specificity and sensitivity for cytomegalovirus status were reported for the classifier. Altogether, 150 to 200 TCR beta chains were recorded as cytomegalovirus-associated.

Method: immunoSEQ multiplex PCR; TCRdb's copy keeps in-frame clones and lacks some. The sample has approximately 170,000 clones; 85% are singletons. The CDR3 loop spans 15 amino acids. CDR1 and CDR2 from the germline V gene are MGHRA and YSYEKL. V lost 1 base and J 4 bases, leaving 13 bases between the germline ends. The clonotype comes from a man between 25 and 39 years old in good health and CMV-seropositive. This sequence joins TRBV4-1 and TRBJ1-1, with D possibly being TRBD1 (5 bases). The sequencing sample was made of PBMCs. CDR3 residues: CASSQVRGGGTEAFF. In DNA form, the CDR3 reads TGCGCCAGCAGCCAAGTACGGGGGGGTGGCACTGAAGCTTTCTTT.